This is a list of T cell receptor beta chains from one sample in a study of blood T cell repertoires in COVID-19. The protocol was immunoSEQ multiplex PCR, while the TCRdb copy is restricted to in-frame clones and leaves out a portion. Seen here are about 170,000 clones, approximately 90% observed once, and the top ten hold 1.6%. Sequencing used peripheral blood. The receptors come from a woman aged 50 to 60 with acute or convalescent COVID-19. The CDR3 runs from the conserved cysteine through the conserved F or W. D genes are given only for firm matches. The size field is filled for only some rows; it gives once, few, many or a size class.

>TRBJ1-2|.|TRBV18|.
CASSLGDQRGLGYTF
TGTGCCAGCTCATTGGGAGACCAGCGGGGGCTTGGCTACACCTTC
>TRBJ1-4|.|TRBV2|.
CAKTDLRGEKLFF
TGTGCCAAGACGGACCTAAGGGGCGAAAAACTGTTTTTT
>TRBJ2-7|.|TRBV6-2/TRBV6-3|TRBD2
CASSYREGTSMYEQYF
TGTGCCAGCAGTTACAGAGAAGGGACTAGTATGTACGAGCAGTACTTC
>TRBJ1-4|few|TRBV5-1|.
CASRKSGENEKLFF
TGCGCCAGCAGGAAGTCAGGGGAAAATGAAAAACTGTTTTTT
>TRBJ2-1|few|TRBV7-6|TRBD1
CASSLGGQGNEQFF
TGTGCCAGCAGCTTAGGTGGACAGGGCAATGAGCAGTTCTTC
>TRBJ1-2|.|TRBV14|.
CASSQVPRGALNYGYTF
TGTGCCAGCAGCCAAGTTCCCCGGGGGGCGTTAAACTATGGCTACACCTTC
>TRBJ2-3|few|TRBV14|TRBD2
CASSSRDWREGTDTQYF
TGTGCCAGCAGCTCCAGGGATTGGCGGGAGGGCACAGATACGCAGTATTTT
>TRBJ2-1|.|TRBV7-9|TRBD2
CASSYLAGGPGEQFF
TGTGCCAGCAGCTACCTAGCGGGAGGGCCCGGTGAGCAGTTCTTC
>TRBJ2-7|.|TRBV27|.
CASSPGDAYEQYF
TGTGCCAGCAGTCCAGGGGACGCCTACGAGCAGTACTTC
>TRBJ1-4|.|TRBV29-1|TRBD1
CSVQGAGEKLFF
TGCAGCGTACAGGGGGCGGGTGAAAAACTGTTTTTT
>TRBJ2-3|.|TRBV23-1|TRBD2
CASSPPGTSSTDTQYF
TGCGCCAGCAGTCCGCCGGGGACTAGCAGCACAGATACGCAGTATTTT
>TRBJ1-5|.|TRBV15|.
CATSRDRARGRQPQHF
TGTGCCACCAGCAGAGATCGCGCGAGAGGGCGACAGCCCCAGCATTTT
>TRBJ2-5|.|TRBV3-1/TRBV3-2|TRBD2
CASSRRTRNGEETQYF
TGTGCCAGCAGCCGCCGGACTAGAAATGGAGAAGAGACCCAGTACTTC
>TRBJ2-1|.|TRBV5-1|TRBD1
CASSSGQVADYEQFF
TGCGCCAGCAGCTCGGGACAGGTGGCGGACTATGAGCAGTTCTTC
>TRBJ2-1|.|TRBV10-3|TRBD1
CAIRDRGNEQFF
TGTGCCATCAGGGACAGGGGAAATGAGCAGTTCTTC
>TRBJ1-1|few|TRBV5-1|.
CASSLAGVLTEAFF
TGCGCCAGCAGCTTGGCCGGGGTTTTGACTGAAGCTTTCTTT
>TRBJ1-4|.|TRBV15|.
CATSRDQGFQEKLFF
TGTGCCACCAGCAGAGATCAGGGTTTTCAGGAAAAACTGTTTTTT
>TRBJ1-2|.|TRBV30|.
CAWRLGGLGSYGYTF
TGTGCCTGGAGGCTGGGGGGTTTGGGGAGCTATGGCTACACCTTC
>TRBJ1-4|.|TRBV9|TRBD1
CASSVSGQLAANEKLFF
TGTGCCAGCAGCGTATCGGGACAGCTCGCAGCTAATGAAAAACTGTTTTTT
>TRBJ2-2|once|TRBV3-1/TRBV3-2|.
CASSPFISGELFF
TGTGCCAGCAGCCCCTTTATCTCCGGGGAGCTGTTTTTT
>TRBJ1-4|.|TRBV3-1/TRBV3-2|.
CASSQGAVNEKLFF
TGTGCCAGCAGCCAAGGGGCTGTTAATGAAAAACTGTTTTTT
>TRBJ1-5|.|TRBV5-1|.
CASSSGGGQPQHF
TGCGCCAGCAGCTCCGGTGGAGGTCAGCCCCAGCATTTT
>TRBJ2-3|.|TRBV30|.
CAWSASSRSTDTQYF
TGTGCCTGGAGTGCGTCTTCGCGTTCCACAGATACGCAGTATTTT
>TRBJ2-1|few|TRBV18|TRBD2
CASSLGGEEQFF
TGTGCCAGCTCACTGGGAGGGGAGGAGCAGTTCTTC
>TRBJ1-3|once|TRBV7-2|.
CASSPPGGTGNTIYF
TGTGCCAGCAGCCCCCCGGGAGGAACTGGAAACACCATATATTTT
>TRBJ2-5|.|TRBV7-2|TRBD1
CASSYGQGRETQYF
TGTGCCAGCAGCTATGGACAGGGACGAGAGACCCAGTACTTC
>TRBJ2-7|.|TRBV27|TRBD2
CASGFGGSGSLWSYEQYF
TGTGCCAGCGGATTTGGGGGTAGCGGGAGTCTTTGGTCCTACGAGCAGTACTTC
>TRBJ1-5|.|TRBV7-2|TRBD1
CASSTGTGDNQPQHF
TGTGCCAGCAGCACCGGGACAGGGGACAATCAGCCCCAGCATTTT
>TRBJ2-7|.|TRBV4-3|TRBD2
CASSQEWAGGGEQYF
TGCGCCAGCAGCCAAGAATGGGCGGGAGGAGGCGAGCAGTACTTC
>TRBJ1-2|.|TRBV10-3|TRBD1
CAISPQGATNYGYTF
TGTGCCATCAGCCCACAGGGGGCTACTAACTATGGCTACACCTTC
>TRBJ2-1|.|TRBV12-3/TRBV12-4|.
CAVASYNEQFF
TGTGCCGTGGCCTCCTACAATGAGCAGTTCTTC